These 27 T cell receptor beta chains originate from one sample sequenced in a study of T cell responses to AZD1222 COVID-19 vaccine (dated by TCRdb to the early 2020s). Libraries were made using the immunoSEQ multiplex PCR assay. TCRdb retrieved this table from immuneACCESS and kept in-frame rearrangements only. Not all clones are present; in checked studies, unresolved V genes account for under half, and no reason is known for the remainder. The sample table lists over 40,000 clones, more than 80% of them with a count of one. Of the sample, around 52% falls within the top ten clones. What the time point label conveys for this sample: baseline before first vaccination. Source: peripheral blood, taken on day 0 of AZD1222 vaccination. These receptors originate from an adult in good health.

The rearrangement joins TRBV7-8 to TRBJ2-5; TRBD1 agrees at 9 bases. With 4 bases clipped from V and 5 bases from J, the junction kept 14 bases outside the gene matches. This CDR3 is 17 amino acids long. The germline gives CDR1 SGHVS, CDR2 FQNEAQ. CDR3 sequence: CASSSGYRGQRWETQYF. CDR3 sequence (DNA): TGTGCCAGCAGCTCGGGGTACAGGGGGCAAAGATGGGAGACCCAGTACTTC.

The V and J genes are TRBV6-1 and TRBJ1-2, with a tentative D call TRBD1 (6 bases). Trimming left V 2 bases short and J 4 bases short, with 14 bases between. CDR3 length: 15 amino acids. CDR1 and CDR2 (germline): MNHNS, SASEGT. The CDR3 DNA follows: TGTGCCAGCAGTGAAACCCCCGACAGGACCTATGGCTACACCTTC. Amino acids: CASSETPDRTYGYTF.

The V and J genes are TRBV11-2 and TRBJ2-5, with TRBD1 matching 7 bases. This CDR3 has 15 residues. The J segment lost 2 bases and the V segment lost 5 bases, leaving 8 bases of the junction unmatched. Looked up from germline, CDR1 is SGHAT and CDR2 is FQNNGV. In nucleotides, the CDR3 is TGTGCCAGCAGCATGGGGACAGCTTGGCAAGAGACCCAGTACTTC. The encoded protein is CASSMGTAWQETQYF.

This clone was seen once. CDR3 region: CASSLADISYNEQFF. The CDR3 coding sequence is TGCGCCAGCAGCTTGGCTGACATCTCCTACAATGAGCAGTTCTTC. The V and J genes are TRBV5-1 and TRBJ2-1; D gene uncertain. Per germline, CDR1 SGHRS and CDR2 YFSETQ. This CDR3 contains 15 residues. V dropped 0 bases and J dropped 0 bases, with 7 bases sitting between them.

As DNA, the CDR3 is TGCGCCAGCAGCTTGGATCCGGCGACCGAGCAGTACTTC. Residues: CASSLDPATEQYF. V and J are TRBV5-1 and TRBJ2-7, with no clear D. V lost 0 bases, J lost 6 bases, and 10 bases lay in between. Per germline, CDR1 SGHRS and CDR2 YFSETQ. CDR3 length: 13 residues.

The chain employs TRBV18 and TRBJ2-3; possible D gene TRBD2, 6 bases. CDR1 is KGHSH and CDR2 is LQKENI in the germline V gene. The V gene lost 3 bases and the J gene lost 2 bases, with 18 bases spanning the gap. CDR3 length: 17 residues. The CDR3 DNA sequence: TGTGCCAGCTCACCGGGACCGGGACTGGGGTCCACAGATACGCAGTATTTT. It codes for CASSPGPGLGSTDTQYF.

The V and J genes are TRBV2 and TRBJ1-1; 9 positions match TRBD1. CDR1 is SNHLY and CDR2 is FYNNEI in the germline V gene. The V gene end was trimmed by 5 bases and the J gene end by 0 bases; junction bases not matched to a gene: 1. The CDR3 spans 14 residues. The CDR3 sequence: CASSRDRVNTEAFF. CDR3 sequence (DNA): TGTGCCAGCAGTCGGGACAGGGTGAACACTGAAGCTTTCTTT.

The sample holds one count of this clone. The gene calls are TRBV28 and TRBJ2-7; no clear D. Germline CDR1 is MDHEN and CDR2 is SYDVKM. V was shortened by 6 bases and J by 4 bases, with 7 bases between the two germline ends. CDR3 length equals 11 residues. CDR3 DNA: TGTGCCAGCAGCCCAGGATACGAGCAGTACTTC. Translated: CASSPGYEQYF.

In the case of this clone: An end of the junction differs from the germline gene, which may be a read error. CDR3 DNA sequence: TGTGCCTGGAGTGTAAAGGAAGCGTCCCAAGCGACCCAGTACTTC. Translating gives CAWSVKEASQATQYF. The genes are TRBV30 and TRBJ2-5; no clear D. Germline lookup yields CDR1 GTSNPN and CDR2 SVGIG (reference sequence). The CDR3 has 15 amino acids.

V and J are TRBV3-1 (or the pseudogene TRBV3-2) and TRBJ2-1, with 8 bases that match TRBD1. The CDR3 runs to 14 residues. After removal of 4 bases from V and 5 bases from J, the junction contained 4 bases not matched to a gene. CDR1 and CDR2 (germline): LGHDT, YNNKEL (reference sequence). This chain's CDR3 is CASSLIQGDNEQFF. In DNA form, the CDR3 reads TGTGCCAGCAGCCTCATACAGGGGGACAATGAGCAGTTCTTC.

The J gene is TRBJ1-5, the V gene TRBV28; D gene uncertain. The V end was cut by 6 bases, the J end by 0 bases, with 15 bases between. CDR1 is MDHEN, CDR2 SYDVKM, per germline. This CDR3 has 16 amino acids. CDR3 sequence (DNA): TGTGCCAGCAGATCGCCCGCAGGCTCTAGCAATCAGCCCCAGCATTTT. This codes for CASRSPAGSSNQPQHF.

The chain is built from TRBV10-3 and TRBJ2-5; possible D gene TRBD1, 6 bases. The CDR3 consists of 13 residues. Germline V gene lookup returns CDR1 ENHRY and CDR2 SYGVKD. V gave up 2 bases and J gave up 3 bases, with 7 bases separating them. The CDR3 DNA is TGTGCCATCAGTGAGCCAGGGGAAGAGACCCAGTACTTC. Encoded protein: CAISEPGEETQYF.

The chain has TRBV6-5 and TRBJ2-3; 7 bases line up with TRBD2. Germline V gives CDR1 MNHEY, CDR2 SVGAGI. The V and J ends lost 10 bases and 6 bases, in that order; junction bases with no gene match: 16. CDR3 length: 15 amino acids. CDR3 amino acids: CATLQPSGPGDTQYF. The CDR3 DNA follows: TGTGCCACACTCCAGCCTAGCGGACCCGGGGATACGCAGTATTTT.

The chain carries TRBV5-1 and TRBJ2-7, with D maybe TRBD1 (6 bases). Trimming took 3 bases from V and 5 from J, leaving 15 bases between them. The CDR3 is made up of 14 amino acids. Germline V lookup: CDR1 SGHRS, CDR2 YFSETQ. This CDR3 reads CASSSTGLGDEQYF. CDR3 nucleotides: TGCGCCAGCAGCTCAACAGGGTTGGGCGACGAGCAGTACTTC. Based on the CDR3 plus reference TRBV5-1 and TRBJ2-7, the full variable domain is KAGVTQTPRYLIKTRGQQVTLSCSPISGHRSVSWYQQTPGQGLQFLFEYFSETQRNKGNFPGRFSGRQFSNSRSEMNVSTLELGDSALYLCASSSTGLGDEQYFGPGTRLTVT.

The chain carries TRBV30 and TRBJ1-2; D possibly corresponds to TRBD1 (6 bases). Germline values: CDR1 GTSNPN, CDR2 SVGIG (reference sequence). This CDR3 region has 13 residues. Trimming stripped 1 base from V and 6 bases from J, with 12 bases between. The CDR3 sequence: CAWSGDDRNGYTF. The CDR3 nucleotides are TGTGCCTGGAGTGGAGACGACAGGAATGGCTACACCTTC.

The J gene is TRBJ1-5, the V gene TRBV3-1 (or the pseudogene TRBV3-2); D is possibly TRBD1 (5 bases). This CDR3 contains 14 residues. V was shortened by 1 base and J by 11 bases, with 15 bases between the two germline ends. Germline CDR1 reads LGHDT; CDR2 reads YNNKEL (reference sequence). CDR3 protein: CASSQVMQGGTQHF. The CDR3 region has the DNA TGTGCCAGCAGCCAAGTGATGCAGGGAGGGACCCAGCATTTT.

The chain recombines TRBV6-5 with TRBJ1-6, with unresolved D. The CDR3 length is 15 residues. Per the germline V gene, CDR1 is MNHEY and CDR2 is SVGAGI. Trimming pared 4 bases from V and 7 bases from J, leaving 14 bases between. The CDR3 loop reads CASSLVGRANSPLHF. The DNA for the CDR3 is TGTGCCAGCAGTTTAGTGGGCCGAGCCAATTCACCCCTCCACTTT.

CDR3 in DNA: TGTGCCAGTAGTACTCCAGGAAGCAATCAGCCCCAGCATTTT. It codes for CASSTPGSNQPQHF. The chain recombines TRBV19 with TRBJ1-5; D is unresolved. Germline-derived CDR1 and CDR2 are LNHDA and SQIVND (reference sequence). CDR3 length equals 14 residues. Trimming removed 4 bases at V and 1 base at J, with 8 bases between.

The gene calls are TRBV28 and TRBJ2-1, with D possibly TRBD2 on 6 matching bases. Trimming took off 2 bases at V and 1 base at J, with 15 bases between the two ends. The CDR3 covers 17 residues. The germline V gene encodes CDR1 MDHEN and CDR2 SYDVKM. CDR3 DNA sequence: TGTGCCAGCAGTTTAAAGACGTGGAGGGAATCCTACAATGAGCAGTTCTTC. This gives the protein CASSLKTWRESYNEQFF.

V usage is TRBV11-2 and J usage is TRBJ2-7, with D uncertain. Germline CDR1 reads SGHAT; CDR2 reads FQNNGV. Trimming cost V 3 bases and J 3 bases, with 6 bases left between them. The length of the CDR3 is 12 residues. CDR3: CASSFNSYEQYF. DNA for the CDR3: TGTGCCAGCAGCTTTAATAGCTACGAGCAGTACTTC.

This clone was picked up one time. The chain uses TRBV4-3 and TRBJ1-4, with D uncertain. From germline, CDR1 is LGHNA and CDR2 YSLEER. This CDR3 comprises 17 residues. Trimming shortened V by 1 base and J by 5 bases, and 17 bases separated the two germline ends. The CDR3 reads CASSQVGMGGPNEKLFF. The CDR3 coding sequence is TGCGCCAGCAGCCAAGTAGGGATGGGAGGCCCGAATGAAAAACTGTTTTTT.

Sample share makes this clone large. The chain links TRBV6-5 to TRBJ1-2; 11 bases map to TRBD1. Germline CDR1 MNHEY, CDR2 SVGAGI. The CDR3 consists of 15 residues. Unmatched junction bases numbered 8, after V lost 11 bases and J lost 0 bases. CDR3 residues: CASGGQGGSNYGYTF. CDR3 in DNA: TGTGCCTCCGGGGGACAGGGGGGCTCTAACTATGGCTACACCTTC.

The chain recombines TRBV9 with TRBJ1-1; no clear D gene. The V gene's germline CDR1 is SGDLS and CDR2 YYNGEE. Trimming stripped 4 bases from V and 1 base from J, with 8 bases between. This CDR3 spans 13 amino acids. Written as DNA, the CDR3 is TGTGCCAGCAGCCCGAGACCGAACACTGAAGCTTTCTTT. Residues: CASSPRPNTEAFF.

The V gene is TRBV4-1, the J gene TRBJ1-6; perhaps TRBD1 as D (5 bases). Germline loops: CDR1 MGHRA, CDR2 YSYEKL. Trimming stripped 3 bases from V and 14 bases from J, with 20 bases between. This CDR3 contains 15 residues. The CDR3: CASSQTFRDHKSLHF. The DNA for the CDR3 is TGCGCCAGCAGCCAGACCTTCCGGGACCACAAATCCCTCCACTTT.

The V and J genes are TRBV5-1 and TRBJ2-2; D may match TRBD1 or TRBD2 (5 bases each). The CDR3 is 16 amino acids. V lost 5 bases and J lost 5, with 19 bases in between. Germline assignment: CDR1 SGHRS and CDR2 YFSETQ. The CDR3 protein is CASRPGPGRETGELFF. CDR3 nucleotides: TGCGCCAGCAGACCGGGGCCAGGACGAGAGACCGGGGAGCTGTTTTTT.

The J gene is TRBJ2-1, the V gene TRBV20-1; D remains ambiguous. The CDR3 is 13 amino acids. V shed 3 bases and J shed 4 bases, with 10 bases lying between them. Germline CDR1 and CDR2: DFQATT and SNEGSKA (reference sequence). CDR3 protein: CSASDPSYNEQFF. The CDR3 region has the DNA TGCAGTGCTAGTGATCCCTCTTACAATGAGCAGTTCTTC.

CDR3 in DNA: TGTGCCTGCGTAAGTCGGGGCAAGAGCTACGAGCAGTACTTC. Amino acid sequence: CACVSRGKSYEQYF. This chain connects TRBV30 to TRBJ2-7, with D perhaps being TRBD1 or TRBD2 (5 bases each). V was cut by 6 bases and J by 3 bases, with 18 bases left in between. This CDR3 has 14 residues. Germline CDR1 and CDR2: GTSNPN and SVGIG (reference sequence).